These 23 T cell receptor beta chains came from one sample sequenced in a study of blood T cell repertoires in COVID-19. Only in-frame clones appear in the TCRdb table, and some are missing; sequencing was by immunoSEQ multiplex PCR. The data contain roughly 130,000 clones, approximately 88% of them singletons. The sequencing input was peripheral blood. These receptors were taken from a man aged 55 to 69 with active or convalescent COVID-19.

The rearrangement uses TRBV2 and TRBJ2-4; TRBD1 matches 7 bases. The CDR3 covers 14 residues. Germline CDR1 reads SNHLY; CDR2 reads FYNNEI. Trimming at V came to 6 bases and at J to 0 bases, leaving 2 bases not matched to a gene. The CDR3 sequence is CASSWDRAKNIQYF. DNA of the CDR3: TGTGCCAGCAGCTGGGACAGAGCCAAAAACATTCAGTACTTC.

This rearrangement joins TRBV28 to TRBJ2-5; the match to TRBD2 covers 8 bases. The junction had 5 bases not matched to a gene; V was cut back by 8 bases and J by 3 bases. There are 13 residues in the CDR3. Per germline, CDR1 MDHEN and CDR2 SYDVKM. CDR3 sequence (DNA): TGTGCCAGCCTAGCGGGTGACGAAGAGACCCAGTACTTC. It encodes CASLAGDEETQYF.

V is TRBV24-1 and J is TRBJ2-3, with D perhaps TRBD2 (6 bases). This CDR3 is built from 15 residues. The ends were cut back, 3 bases at V and 1 base at J, with 10 bases in the middle. Germline V gene lookup returns CDR1 KGHDR and CDR2 SFDVKD. The DNA for the CDR3 is TGTGCCACCAGTGATCCTAGCGAGCGCACAGATACGCAGTATTTT. Protein: CATSDPSERTDTQYF.

This clone was recorded a few times. The CDR3 DNA reads TGTGCCAGCAGCTTAGCGGGAGGAAGGAATGAGCAGTTCTTC. Amino acids: CASSLAGGRNEQFF. The V call is TRBV7-9, the J call TRBJ2-1, with D perhaps TRBD2 (6 bases). Germline lookup yields CDR1 SEHNR and CDR2 FQNEAQ (reference sequence). CDR3 size: 14 residues. Trimming pared 0 bases from V and 7 bases from J, leaving 10 bases between. Variable domain in full (rest from reference TRBV7-9 and TRBJ2-1): DTGVSQNPRHKITKRGQNVTFRCDPISEHNRLYWYRQTLGQGPEFLTYFQNEAQLEKSRLLSDRFSAERPKGSFSTLEIQRTEQGDSAMYLCASSLAGGRNEQFFGPGTRLTVL.

The J gene is TRBJ1-5, the V gene TRBV6-2 or TRBV6-3, with TRBD1 matching 10 bases. CDR1 is MNHEY and CDR2 is SVGEGT in the germline V gene. The CDR3 totals 15 residues. J lost 6 bases, V lost 4 bases, and 6 bases had no gene match. The CDR3 DNA sequence: TGTGCCAGCAGTTCCGGACAGGGGGTCCCTCAGCCCCAGCATTTT. Protein product: CASSSGQGVPQPQHF.

The chain recombines TRBV7-8 with TRBJ2-5; 10 nucleotides line up with TRBD2. Germline CDR1 reads SGHVS; CDR2 reads FQNEAQ. The CDR3 consists of 15 residues. V shed 3 bases and J 5 bases; nucleotides not matched to a gene: 6. The CDR3, as DNA: TGTGCCAGCAGCTTTAGCGGGAGGTTCCGCGAGACCCAGTACTTC. Its translation: CASSFSGRFRETQYF.

This clone was recorded only once. V is TRBV4-1 and J is TRBJ1-6; no clear D. This CDR3 is built from 15 residues. Trimming cost V 0 bases and J 5 bases, with 8 bases left between them. From germline, CDR1 is MGHRA and CDR2 YSYEKL. The CDR3 DNA reads TGCGCCAGCAGCCAAGAGCACAGAAATAATTCACCCCTCCACTTT. This sequence encodes CASSQEHRNNSPLHF.

This clone was seen once. The CDR3 DNA sequence: TGTGCCAGCAGCCCAGGGGGCGCTTGGGAGACCCAGTACTTC. Its translation: CASSPGGAWETQYF. This sequence joins TRBV7-9 and TRBJ2-5; 8 positions match TRBD1. After removal of 5 bases from V and 5 bases from J, the junction contained 7 bases not matched to a gene. This CDR3 region has 14 residues. Germline V gives CDR1 SEHNR, CDR2 FQNEAQ (reference sequence).

This rearrangement joins TRBV6-2 or TRBV6-3 to TRBJ2-3; D perhaps matches TRBD2 (6 bases). The CDR3 is 14 amino acids. Germline CDR1 MNHEY, CDR2 SVGEGT. V dropped 5 bases and J dropped 0 bases, with 9 bases sitting between them. The CDR3 reads CASSPGLSTDTQYF. The DNA for the CDR3 is TGTGCCAGCAGTCCGGGACTTAGCACAGATACGCAGTATTTT.

This clone has a handful of counts. The rearrangement links TRBV6-4 to TRBJ1-1, with D tentatively TRBD1 (6 bases). This CDR3 is built from 15 residues. Trimming left V 0 bases short and J 7 bases short, with 15 bases between. From germline, CDR1 is MRHNA and CDR2 SNTAGT. The CDR3 protein is CASSDSARGESEAFF. Here the CDR3 DNA reads TGTGCCAGCAGTGACTCAGCCAGGGGAGAGAGTGAAGCTTTCTTT.

This chain links TRBV7-3 with TRBJ2-1; D remains unclear. Germline V gives CDR1 SGHTA, CDR2 FQGTGA. CDR3 length equals 15 residues. The V and J ends lost 1 base and 0 bases respectively, with 7 bases between them. CDR3 nucleotide sequence: TGTGCCAGCAGCTTAAGTGCGGTCTCCTACAATGAGCAGTTCTTC. This translates into CASSLSAVSYNEQFF.

The CDR3 spells CASPTQGPRGAGYTF. DNA for the CDR3: TGCGCCAGCCCTACTCAAGGACCGCGGGGCGCTGGCTACACCTTC. J is TRBJ1-2 and V is TRBV10-1; tentatively, D is TRBD1 (5 bases). This CDR3 comprises 15 residues. The ends were cut back, 8 bases at V and 7 bases at J, with 23 bases in the middle. Germline loops: CDR1 WNHNN, CDR2 SYGVQD (reference sequence).

V usage is TRBV6-5 and J usage is TRBJ1-1; no clear D. The V end was cut by 6 bases, the J end by 5 bases, with 13 bases between. In germline, CDR1 is MNHEY, CDR2 SVGAGI. The CDR3 has 13 amino acids. CDR3 residues: CASSSEGWTEAFF. The CDR3 nucleotides are TGTGCCAGCAGCTCAGAGGGATGGACTGAAGCTTTCTTT.

Comments on this clone: Germline and junction disagree at one end, which may indicate a read error. The rearrangement links TRBV7-9 to TRBJ1-1; D might be TRBD1 (6 bases). Germline-derived CDR1 and CDR2 are SEHNR and FQNEAQ (reference sequence). The CDR3 is 12 amino acids. The CDR3 DNA reads TGTGCCAGCAGCTCCGCGGGGGGGGCTGGGATCTTT. As protein: CASSSAGGAGIF.

V is TRBV18 and J is TRBJ2-7; 9 bases match TRBD1. This CDR3 contains 20 residues. V gave up 3 bases and J gave up 2 bases; unmatched junction bases: 20. Germline V lookup: CDR1 KGHSH, CDR2 LQKENI. The CDR3 region has the DNA TGTGCCAGCTCACCGCTATTAATAATCGAAGGACAGGGGAAGCCCTACGAGCAGTACTTC. Translation: CASSPLLIIEGQGKPYEQYF. Filled out from reference TRBV18 and TRBJ2-7, the complete variable domain reads NAGVMQNPRHLVRRRGQEARLRCSPMKGHSHVYWYRQLPEEGLKFMVYLQKENIIDESGMPKERFSAEFPKEGPSILRIQQVVRGDSAAYFCASSPLLIIEGQGKPYEQYFGPGTRLTVT.

This chain links TRBV29-1 with TRBJ1-2; TRBD1 aligns across 8 bases. CDR1 is SQVTM and CDR2 is ANQGSEA in the germline V gene. V gave up 7 bases and J gave up 7 bases; unmatched junction bases: 5. The CDR3 covers 11 residues. CDR3 sequence reads: CSARTGSGYTF. The CDR3 DNA reads TGCAGCGCTAGGACAGGGTCTGGCTACACCTTC.

This sequence joins TRBV23-1 and TRBJ1-1; D ambiguous. TRBV23-1 falls under the ORF class, with uncertain function. V was pared by 0 bases and J by 0 bases, with 8 bases between. The CDR3 spans 15 residues. The CDR3 bases are TGCGCCAGCAGTCAATCGGGCAGGATGAACACTGAAGCTTTCTTT. Protein sequence: CASSQSGRMNTEAFF.

This clone was seen more than once but under ten times. V usage is TRBV3-1 (or the pseudogene TRBV3-2) and J usage is TRBJ2-5; 15 nucleotides agree with TRBD2. The germline V gene has CDR1 LGHDT and CDR2 YNNKEL (reference sequence). J lost 5 bases, V lost 5 bases, and 0 bases had no gene match. The CDR3 loop spans 14 amino acids. CDR3 in amino acids: CASSGLAGGETQYF. For the CDR3, the DNA is TGTGCCAGCAGCGGACTAGCGGGGGGGGAGACCCAGTACTTC.

The rearrangement joins TRBV11-1 to TRBJ1-3, with unresolved D. The V and J ends lost 5 bases and 1 base respectively, with 15 bases between them. The CDR3 runs to 16 residues. Germline V gives CDR1 SGHAT, CDR2 FQDESV (reference sequence). The CDR3 region has the DNA TGTGCCAGCAGCCCGGGCCGTCGGGGTTCTGGAAACACCATATATTTT. Residues: CASSPGRRGSGNTIYF.

V usage is TRBV19 and J usage is TRBJ2-7, with TRBD2 matching 10 bases. CDR3 length equals 15 residues. After removal of 2 bases from V and 3 bases from J, the junction contained 4 bases not matched to a gene. Germline V gives CDR1 LNHDA, CDR2 SQIVND (reference sequence). The CDR3 loop reads CASSIKLAGYYEQYF. Written as DNA, the CDR3 is TGTGCCAGTAGTATAAAACTAGCGGGATACTACGAGCAGTACTTC.

This sequence joins TRBV29-1 and TRBJ2-1; D gene ambiguous. The germline V and J ends were trimmed by 5 bases and 0 bases, with 5 bases remaining between them. Germline CDR1 SQVTM, CDR2 ANQGSEA. This CDR3 is built from 12 residues. The CDR3 here is CSVFSSYNEQFF. CDR3 in DNA: TGCAGCGTTTTTAGCTCCTACAATGAGCAGTTCTTC.

J is TRBJ2-3 and V is TRBV6-5; TRBD1 agrees at 9 bases. V lost 6 bases and J lost 8; bases outside the gene matches: 3. Germline CDR1 reads MNHEY; CDR2 reads SVGAGI. This CDR3 is built from 12 residues. CDR3 nucleotide sequence: TGTGCCAGCAGCCGACAGGGGGGTACGCAGTATTTT. The encoded protein is CASSRQGGTQYF.

In this sample, this clone turned up once. V gene TRBV28 combines with J gene TRBJ1-2, with D tentatively TRBD1 (6 bases). The CDR3 is 14 amino acids. V dropped 6 bases and J dropped 1 base, with 12 bases sitting between them. The germline gives CDR1 MDHEN, CDR2 SYDVKM. As DNA, the CDR3 is TGTGCCAGCAGGTCAGGGGCGGGTAACTATGGCTACACCTTC. Its protein product is CASRSGAGNYGYTF.